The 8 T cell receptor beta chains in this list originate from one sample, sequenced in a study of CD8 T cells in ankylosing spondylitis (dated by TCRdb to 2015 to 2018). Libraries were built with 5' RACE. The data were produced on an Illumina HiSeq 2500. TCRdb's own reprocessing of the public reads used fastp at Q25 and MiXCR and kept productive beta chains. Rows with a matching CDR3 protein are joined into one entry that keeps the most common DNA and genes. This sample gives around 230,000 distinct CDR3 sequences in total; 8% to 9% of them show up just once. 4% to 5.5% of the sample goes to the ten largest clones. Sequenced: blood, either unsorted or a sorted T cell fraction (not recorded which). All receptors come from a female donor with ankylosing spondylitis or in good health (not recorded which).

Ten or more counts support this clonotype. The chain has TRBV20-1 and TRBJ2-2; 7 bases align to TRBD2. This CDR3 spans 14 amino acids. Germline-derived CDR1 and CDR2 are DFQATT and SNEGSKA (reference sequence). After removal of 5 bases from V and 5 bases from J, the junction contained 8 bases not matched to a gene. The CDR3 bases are TGCAGTGCTCCCCGGGGAGCGGGAACCGGGGAGCTGTTTTTT. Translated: CSAPRGAGTGELFF.

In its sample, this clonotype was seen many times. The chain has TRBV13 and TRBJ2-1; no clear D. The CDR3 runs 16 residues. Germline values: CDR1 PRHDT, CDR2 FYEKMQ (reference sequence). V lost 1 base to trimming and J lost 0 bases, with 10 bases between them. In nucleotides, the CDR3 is TGTGCCAGCAGCTTAGACTGGATGAGCTCCTACAATGAGCAGTTCTTC. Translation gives CASSLDWMSSYNEQFF.

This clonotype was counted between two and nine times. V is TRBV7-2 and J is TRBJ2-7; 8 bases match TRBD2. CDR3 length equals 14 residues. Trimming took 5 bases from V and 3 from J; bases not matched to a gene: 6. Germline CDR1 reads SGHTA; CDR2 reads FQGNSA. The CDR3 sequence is CASSILSGIYEQYF. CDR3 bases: TGTGCCAGCAGCATTCTTAGCGGGATCTACGAGCAGTACTTC. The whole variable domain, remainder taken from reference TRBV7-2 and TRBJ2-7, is GAGVSQSPSNKVTEKGKDVELRCDPISGHTALYWYRQSLGQGLEFLIYFQGNSAPDKSGLPSDRFSAERTGGSVSTLTIQRTQQEDSAVYLCASSILSGIYEQYFGPGTRLTVT.

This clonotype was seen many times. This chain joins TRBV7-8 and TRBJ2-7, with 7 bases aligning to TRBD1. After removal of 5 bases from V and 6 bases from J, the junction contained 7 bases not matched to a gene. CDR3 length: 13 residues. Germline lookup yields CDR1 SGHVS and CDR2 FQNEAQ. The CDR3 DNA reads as TGTGCCAGCAGCACGGACAGGTTAGGCGAGCAGTACTTC. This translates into CASSTDRLGEQYF.

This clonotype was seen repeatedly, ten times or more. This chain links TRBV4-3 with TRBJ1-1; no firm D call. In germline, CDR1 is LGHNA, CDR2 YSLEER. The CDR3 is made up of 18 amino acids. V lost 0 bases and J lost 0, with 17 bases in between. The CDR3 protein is CASSQDWSADNMNTEAFF. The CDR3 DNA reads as TGCGCCAGCAGCCAAGACTGGTCGGCAGACAACATGAACACTGAAGCTTTCTTT.

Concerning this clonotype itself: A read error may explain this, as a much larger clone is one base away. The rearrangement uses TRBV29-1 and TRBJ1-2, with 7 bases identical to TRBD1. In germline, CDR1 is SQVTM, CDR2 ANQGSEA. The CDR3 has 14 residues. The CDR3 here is CNAPRGGVLDGYTF. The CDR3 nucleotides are TGCAACGCCCCGAGAGGGGGCGTTTTGGATGGCTACACCTTC.

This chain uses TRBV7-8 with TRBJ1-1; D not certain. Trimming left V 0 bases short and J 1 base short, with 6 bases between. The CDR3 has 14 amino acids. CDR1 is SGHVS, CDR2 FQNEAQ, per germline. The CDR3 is CASSLAAQNTEAFF. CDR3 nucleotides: TGTGCCAGCAGCTTAGCCGCCCAGAACACTGAAGCTTTCTTT.

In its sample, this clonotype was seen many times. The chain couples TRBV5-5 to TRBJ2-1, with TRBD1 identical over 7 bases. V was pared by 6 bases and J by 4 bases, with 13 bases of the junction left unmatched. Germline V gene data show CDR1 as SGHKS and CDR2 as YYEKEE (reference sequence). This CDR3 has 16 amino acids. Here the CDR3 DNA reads TGTGCCAGCATCTCAGGGGGACAGCTAGATTACAATGAGCAGTTCTTC. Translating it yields CASISGGQLDYNEQFF.